This TCR beta chain was retrieved from a study of T cells in Graves' hyperthyroidism and ophthalmopathy. Study conclusions and caveats: Stable hyperthyroidism was separated from ophthalmopathy by a model based on 13 V-J features.

TCR beta CDR3 regions were amplified from RNA. An initial round of RT-PCR targeting the TCR CDR3 relied on the HTBI primer set. MiXCR, applied by TCRdb to the multiplex PCR reads, yields one record per CDR3 protein. The repertoire holds a few hundred thousand distinct CDR3 sequences, 13% to 15% seen once, with about 30% in the top ten. This clonotype was observed at least ten times. Antigen unknown. The CDR3 consists of 12 residues. Germline V CDR1 and CDR2: MDHEN, SYDVKM. The ends lost 6 bases at V and 9 bases at J; junction bases unmatched: 7. The study based diagnoses on clinical symptoms, serum thyroxine and TRAb, thyroid ultrasound and orbital computed tomography.

What was sequenced was blood. The source of this sequence is a woman in her forties or fifties with Graves' hyperthyroidism that later progressed to Graves' ophthalmopathy. This sequence joins TRBV28 and TRBJ1-2; TRBD1 matches at 7 bases. DNA for the CDR3: TGTGCCAGCAGCACAGGGGCTCAAAGCTACACCTTC. Its translation: CASSTGAQSYTF.